This T cell receptor (beta chain) derives from a study of blood T cell repertoires in COVID-19. Background on the study: Sites in the United States, Italy and Spain provided acute and convalescent COVID-19 samples. Sources were T cells, B-cell-depleted T cells, or PBMCs; the material itself was cDNA or gDNA.

Source study methods: Researchers report that nucleated cell counts were estimated from reference gene primer amplification. The protocol was immunoSEQ multiplex PCR, while the TCRdb copy is restricted to in-frame clones and leaves out a portion. That table supplies the V and J calls and clone size; D and trimming were determined from the DNA. In the table there are roughly 220,000 clones, 80% to 90% of which are singletons. Germline loops: CDR1 MGHRA, CDR2 YSYEKL. CDR3 size: 15 residues. With 6 bases clipped from V and 5 bases from J, the junction kept 5 bases outside the gene matches. The rearrangement links TRBV4-1 to TRBJ2-1, with 12 bases lining up with TRBD2. Input material: PBMCs or T cells enriched from blood (not recorded which). This sequence originates from a young woman in a cohort exposed to, infected with or recovered from COVID-19 (not recorded which). The CDR3 sequence is CASRPGLAGNNEQFF. DNA for the CDR3: TGCGCCAGCAGACCTGGACTAGCGGGGAACAATGAGCAGTTCTTC.